Below, 22 T cell receptor beta chains from the same sample are listed, as sequenced in a study of blood T cell repertoires in COVID-19. Here immunoSEQ multiplex PCR was the method, and the copy in TCRdb shows in-frame clones only, minus some. Among around 260,000 clones listed, more than 75% were seen once. The sequenced material came from peripheral blood. These receptors were obtained from a woman in her forties or fifties with acute or convalescent COVID-19.

The rearrangement uses TRBV7-8 and TRBJ2-5; D remains unclear. This CDR3 has 14 residues. Germline CDR1 is SGHVS and CDR2 is FQNEAQ. Trimming removed 1 base at V and 5 bases at J, with 11 bases between. The CDR3 loop reads CASSLVPSRETQYF. CDR3 nucleotide sequence: TGTGCCAGCAGCTTAGTGCCCTCCCGGGAGACCCAGTACTTC.

The chain has TRBV3-1 (or the pseudogene TRBV3-2) and TRBJ2-3; D is uncertain. Trimming removed 1 base at V and 1 base at J, with 6 bases between. In germline, CDR1 is LGHDT, CDR2 YNNKEL (reference sequence). The CDR3 totals 14 residues. This chain's CDR3 is CASSQGAGTDTQYF. CDR3 nucleotides: TGTGCCAGCAGCCAAGGGGCAGGCACAGATACGCAGTATTTT.

The chain joins TRBV9 to TRBJ2-7; 9 bases are a match to TRBD2. The CDR3 has 15 amino acids. Losses at the gene ends were 3 bases for V and 9 bases for J; bases not matched to a gene: 13. The V gene's germline CDR1 is SGDLS and CDR2 YYNGEE. The DNA of the CDR3 is TGTGCCAGCAGCGCTTCTAGCGGGAATACCGCCGGGCAGTACTTC. Translated: CASSASSGNTAGQYF. The whole variable domain, remainder taken from reference TRBV9 and TRBJ2-7, is DSGVTQTPKHLITATGQRVTLRCSPRSGDLSVYWYQQSLDQGLQFLIQYYNGEERAKGNILERFSAQQFPDLHSELNLSSLELGDSALYFCASSASSGNTAGQYFGPGTRLTVT.

The genes are TRBV27 and TRBJ2-1; TRBD1 aligns across 9 bases. CDR1 and CDR2 (germline): MNHEY, SMNVEV (reference sequence). J gave up 1 base and V 6 bases, and 10 bases lay outside the gene matches. This CDR3 has 17 residues. The CDR3 protein is CASSSLPGQGSYNEQFF. The CDR3, as DNA: TGTGCCAGCAGCTCACTACCGGGACAGGGATCCTACAATGAGCAGTTCTTC.

This chain joins TRBV7-7 and TRBJ2-1, with D perhaps matching TRBD1 (7 bases). CDR1 is SSHAT and CDR2 is FNYEAQ in the germline V gene (reference sequence). The CDR3 totals 13 residues. The CDR3 DNA reads TGTGCTAGCGCGGGGCAGGGGGACAATGAGCAGTTCTTC. It encodes CASAGQGDNEQFF.

This chain connects TRBV2 to TRBJ2-5, with 10 bases aligning to TRBD2. The V segment lost 5 bases and the J segment 4 bases; nucleotides outside the gene matches: 10. This CDR3 contains 16 residues. Germline CDR1 is SNHLY and CDR2 is FYNNEI. The CDR3 bases are TGTGCCAGCAGTTGGGACCTAGCGGGAGTCTTAGAGACCCAGTACTTC. As protein: CASSWDLAGVLETQYF.

The rearrangement links TRBV5-1 to TRBJ2-3; D uncertain. The germline V gene encodes CDR1 SGHRS and CDR2 YFSETQ. The germline V and J ends were trimmed by 0 bases and 2 bases, with 10 bases remaining between them. The CDR3 runs 15 residues. The CDR3 reads CASSLAGGVTDTQYF. CDR3 nucleotides: TGCGCCAGCAGCTTGGCCGGCGGAGTCACAGATACGCAGTATTTT.

The V call is TRBV6-6, the J call TRBJ2-3; D unclear. The V gene's germline CDR1 is MNHNY and CDR2 SVGAGI (reference sequence). Trimming took off 5 bases at V and 3 bases at J, with 12 bases between the two ends. The CDR3 is made up of 14 amino acids. This CDR3 reads CASSTPQKTDTQYF. CDR3 nucleotide sequence: TGTGCCAGCAGTACACCCCAGAAGACAGATACGCAGTATTTT.

This sequence joins TRBV6-2 or TRBV6-3 and TRBJ2-4, with D unclear. V was trimmed by 6 bases and J by 1 base, leaving 13 bases between them. In germline, CDR1 is MNHEY, CDR2 SVGEGT. This CDR3 is 15 amino acids long. The CDR3 bases are TGTGCCAGCAGCCGCTCGGTTCGCGCCAAAAACATTCAGTACTTC. Translation gives CASSRSVRAKNIQYF.

The V and J genes are TRBV12-3 or TRBV12-4 and TRBJ1-1, with 7 bases identical to TRBD1. Trimming at V came to 5 bases and at J to 4 bases, leaving 4 bases not matched to a gene. The CDR3 extends over 13 amino acids. Here the CDR3 DNA reads TGTGCCAGCAGTGCCGCAGGGGGCACTGAAGCTTTCTTT. It codes for CASSAAGGTEAFF.

In DNA, the CDR3 is TGTGCCAGCTCTCCCGGGACAGTTATGAACACTGAAGCTTTCTTT. This codes for CASSPGTVMNTEAFF. V gene TRBV18 combines with J gene TRBJ1-1; 7 bases are shared with TRBD1. The V gene end was trimmed by 6 bases and the J gene end by 0 bases; junction bases not matched to a gene: 7. This CDR3 comprises 15 residues. Per the germline V gene, CDR1 is KGHSH and CDR2 is LQKENI.

The chain uses TRBV4-1 and TRBJ1-2; D uncertain. This CDR3 comprises 16 residues. Germline V gene lookup returns CDR1 MGHRA and CDR2 YSYEKL. The ends were cut back, 0 bases at V and 3 bases at J, with 14 bases in the middle. This chain's CDR3 is CASSQDRIQIHYGYTF. CDR3 coding DNA: TGCGCCAGCAGCCAAGATCGCATACAGATCCACTATGGCTACACCTTC.

The chain uses TRBV2 and TRBJ1-3; D call uncertain. This CDR3 spans 13 amino acids. Trimming cost V 6 bases and J 4 bases, with 10 bases left between them. The germline CDR1 and CDR2 sequences are SNHLY and FYNNEI. The CDR3 loop reads CASSRGKGNTIYF. CDR3 sequence (DNA): TGTGCCAGCAGCAGAGGGAAAGGAAACACCATATATTTT.

As to this clone: Other DNA sequences from this sample encode an identical CDR3 as well. The chain links TRBV7-3 to TRBJ1-1; D may be TRBD1 (5 bases). This CDR3 has 13 residues. Trimming pared 5 bases from V and 1 base from J, leaving 8 bases between. The germline CDR1 and CDR2 sequences are SGHTA and FQGTGA. CDR3 residues: CASSLQANTEAFF. CDR3 DNA: TGTGCCAGCAGCCTACAGGCGAACACTGAAGCTTTCTTT.

The genes are TRBV27 and TRBJ2-5; TRBD1 matches 7 bases. In germline, CDR1 is MNHEY, CDR2 SMNVEV (reference sequence). The V and J ends lost 6 bases and 6 bases, in that order; junction bases with no gene match: 13. The CDR3 length is 15 residues. For the CDR3, the DNA is TGTGCCAGCAGATCCGGGGCAGGGGGTCTGAAGACCCAGTACTTC. It encodes CASRSGAGGLKTQYF.

CDR3 in amino acids: CAWSSGTGGNQPQHF. Written as DNA, the CDR3 is TGTGCCTGGAGCTCCGGGACAGGGGGCAATCAGCCCCAGCATTTT. The chain combines TRBV30 with TRBJ1-5; 10 positions agree with TRBD1. The CDR3 totals 15 residues. From germline, CDR1 is GTSNPN and CDR2 SVGIG (reference sequence). J gave up 2 bases and V 3 bases, and 4 bases lay outside the gene matches.

The chain carries TRBV4-2 and TRBJ2-3, with 8 bases identical to TRBD2. The CDR3 is 15 residues long. Germline V gene sequence: CDR1 LGHNA, CDR2 YNFKEQ. With 3 bases clipped from V and 8 bases from J, the junction kept 10 bases outside the gene matches. The CDR3 DNA sequence: TGTGCCAGCAGCCATGGAAGCGGGAGCGGGGGTACGCAGTATTTT. It yields the protein CASSHGSGSGGTQYF.

The V call is TRBV4-1, the J call TRBJ1-6; no firm D call. Germline CDR1 is MGHRA and CDR2 is YSYEKL. Trimming removed 3 bases at V and 8 bases at J, with 8 bases between. The CDR3 loop spans 13 amino acids. CDR3 DNA sequence: TGCGCCAGCAGCCATGACTTCGATTCACCCCTCCACTTT. Translated, it gives CASSHDFDSPLHF.

This chain joins TRBV2 and TRBJ2-6; D is perhaps TRBD1 (6 bases). The CDR3 length is 15 residues. The germline CDR1 and CDR2 sequences are SNHLY and FYNNEI. With 6 bases removed from V and 4 bases from J, the gap between germline ends came to 13 bases. CDR3 protein: CASSGRGSGANVLTF. CDR3 DNA sequence: TGTGCCAGCAGCGGCAGGGGATCAGGGGCCAACGTCCTGACTTTC.

This rearrangement joins TRBV21-1 to TRBJ1-2; the D call of TRBD1 is as the table states it, not checked on the DNA. TRBV21-1 is a documented pseudogene. The CDR3 extends over 15 amino acids. CDR3 residues: CASTLRQGSDFGYTF. CDR3 sequence (DNA): TGTGCCAGCACGCTCCGGCAGGGGAGTGACTTTGGCTACACCTTC.

The chain is built from TRBV5-1 and TRBJ1-1; maybe TRBD1 (5 bases). V was cut by 1 base and J by 11 bases, with 15 bases left in between. The CDR3 is 13 residues long. CDR1 and CDR2 (germline): SGHRS, YFSETQ. The DNA for the CDR3 is TGCGCCAGCAGCTTGAAGCCCGGGGAGGGGGCTTTCTTT. Its translation is CASSLKPGEGAFF. Supplemented by reference TRBV5-1 and TRBJ1-1, the full variable domain reads KAGVTQTPRYLIKTRGQQVTLSCSPISGHRSVSWYQQTPGQGLQFLFEYFSETQRNKGNFPGRFSGRQFSNSRSEMNVSTLELGDSALYLCASSLKPGEGAFFGQGTRLTVV.

This clone was seen a handful of times. V usage is TRBV7-2 and J usage is TRBJ1-6; D gene unclear. Germline loops: CDR1 SGHTA, CDR2 FQGNSA. The CDR3 is made up of 11 amino acids. Trimming removed 3 bases at V and 15 bases at J, with 9 bases between. CDR3 protein: CASSFREFLHF. The DNA of the CDR3 is TGTGCCAGCAGCTTTAGGGAGTTCCTCCACTTT.